The 13 T cell receptor beta chains in this list originate from one sample, sequenced in a study of cytomegalovirus exposure and HLA in healthy donors (TCRdb year 2017). The protocol used for the library was the immunoSEQ multiplex PCR assay. For the multiplex PCR, a mixture combining 60 forward primers for TCR Vbeta segments and 13 reverse primers for TCR Jbeta segments was used. TCRdb holds this immuneACCESS table with in-frame rearrangements only. Some clones are missing; in checked studies, unresolved V genes explain under half, and the rest has no known cause. The sample table records about 130,000 clones; about 85% of these occur just once. The ten largest make up about 6.7% of the sample. The sequenced sample consisted of PBMCs. These TCRs come from a woman in her 30s in good health and CMV-seropositive.

The V gene is TRBV11-2, the J gene TRBJ2-7; no reliable D call. This CDR3 region has 14 residues. V was trimmed by 2 bases and J by 6 bases, leaving 14 bases between them. Germline CDR1 SGHAT, CDR2 FQNNGV. The CDR3 DNA is TGTGCCAGCAGCTTAAGTTGGCTCGCCCCCGAGCAGTACTTC. It specifies CASSLSWLAPEQYF.

V is TRBV18 and J is TRBJ1-2, with D perhaps TRBD1 (6 bases). CDR3 length equals 13 residues. Germline V gene sequence: CDR1 KGHSH, CDR2 LQKENI. V lost 3 bases and J 2 bases, leaving 7 bases between the germline ends. CDR3 DNA sequence: TGTGCCAGCTCACCCACAGGGAACTATGGCTACACCTTC. Protein: CASSPTGNYGYTF.

The CDR3 loop is CASSSAGGPTNEQFF. For the CDR3, the DNA is TGTGCCAGCAGCTCAGCGGGAGGGCCTACCAATGAGCAGTTCTTC. This rearrangement joins TRBV28 to TRBJ2-1, with TRBD2 identical over 10 bases. With 6 bases clipped from V and 6 bases from J, the junction kept 8 bases outside the gene matches. The CDR3 is made up of 15 amino acids. CDR1 and CDR2 (germline): MDHEN, SYDVKM.

The V gene is TRBV30, the J gene TRBJ1-1; 8 positions match TRBD1. The V gene end was trimmed by 0 bases and the J gene end by 5 bases; junction bases not matched to a gene: 5. CDR3 size: 14 residues. Germline V gives CDR1 GTSNPN, CDR2 SVGIG (reference sequence). This CDR3 reads CAWSVQGVETEAFF. As DNA, the CDR3 is TGTGCCTGGAGTGTACAGGGGGTTGAGACTGAAGCTTTCTTT.

This chain uses TRBV21-1 with TRBJ2-7; the table calls TRBD1, which could not be checked here. TRBV21-1 is termed a pseudogene. The CDR3 covers 16 residues. DNA of the CDR3: TGTGCCAGCAGAACTCGAGTCGTGAGACAGGGGAACGAGCAGTACTTC. Translating gives CASRTRVVRQGNEQYF.

Remarks on this clone: The junction departs from the called germline gene at one end, perhaps through a read error. This chain joins TRBV28 and TRBJ1-1; D is possibly TRBD1 (5 bases). This CDR3 contains 12 residues. Per germline, CDR1 MDHEN and CDR2 SYDVKM. As DNA, the CDR3 is TGTGCCAGTAGTTTAGGTCCAGGGGAAGCTTTCTTT. This sequence encodes CASSLGPGEAFF.

V is TRBV1 and J is TRBJ2-4; the table's D gene call, TRBD1, was not cross checked with the DNA. TRBV1 counts as a pseudogene. This CDR3 has 18 amino acids. CDR3 in DNA: TGCACCAGCAGCCAAATCGGTGGGGCCGAACTAGCCAAAAACATTCAGTACTTC. It yields the protein CTSSQIGGAELAKNIQYF.

This sequence joins TRBV12-5 and TRBJ2-2, with TRBD1 matching 10 bases. The germline CDR1 and CDR2 sequences are LGHNT and FRNRAP. This CDR3 has 18 amino acids. V shed 0 bases, J shed 6 bases, and the junction held 10 bases outside the gene matches. The chain's CDR3 is CASGLVPPGTGEAGELFF. CDR3 sequence (DNA): TGTGCTAGTGGTTTGGTCCCCCCTGGGACAGGGGAAGCCGGGGAGCTGTTTTTT. The full variable domain, in which reference TRBV12-5 and TRBJ2-2 provide the parts outside the CDR3, is DARVTQTPRHKVTEMGQEVTMRCQPILGHNTVFWYRQTMMQGLELLAYFRNRAPLDDSGMPKDRFSAEMPDATLATLKIQPSEPRDSAVYFCASGLVPPGTGEAGELFFGEGSRLTVL.

The chain links TRBV6-1 to TRBJ2-7; the D gene is possibly TRBD1 (5 bases). Germline assignment: CDR1 MNHNS and CDR2 SASEGT. This CDR3 spans 15 amino acids. Trimming cost V 1 base and J 5 bases, with 15 bases left between them. The CDR3 DNA reads TGTGCCAGCAGTGAAGAAAAGGGCAGGGAAAACGAGCAGTACTTC. It yields the protein CASSEEKGRENEQYF.

The chain combines TRBV30 with TRBJ2-5, with D perhaps matching TRBD1 (5 bases). The J call may be wrong; the DNA end is better matched by TRBJ2-7. The CDR3 is 11 amino acids. Germline V lookup: CDR1 GTSNPN, CDR2 SVGIG (reference sequence). The chain's CDR3 is CAWTGNYEQYF. In DNA form, the CDR3 reads TGTGCCTGGACAGGGAACTACGAGCAGTACTTC.

This chain links TRBV6-6 with TRBJ2-1; TRBD2 aligns across 7 bases. The CDR3 consists of 15 residues. Germline CDR1 reads MNHNY; CDR2 reads SVGAGI (reference sequence). With 0 bases clipped from V and 4 bases from J, the junction kept 3 bases outside the gene matches. The CDR3 here is CASSYSLAVYNEQFF. CDR3 nucleotide sequence: TGTGCCAGCAGTTACTCGCTAGCGGTATACAATGAGCAGTTCTTC.

This chain connects TRBV20-1 to TRBJ1-2; tentatively, D is TRBD1 (5 bases). The length of the CDR3 is 10 residues. CDR1 DFQATT and CDR2 SNEGSKA come from the germline V gene (reference sequence). The germline V and J ends were trimmed by 5 bases and 4 bases, with 5 bases remaining between them. CDR3 loop: CSADSYGYTF. The DNA of the CDR3 is TGCAGTGCTGACAGCTATGGCTACACCTTC.

This chain joins TRBV7-3 and TRBJ2-3, with 10 positions matching TRBD2. The CDR3 is 16 residues long. J gave up 3 bases and V 1 base, and 4 bases lay outside the gene matches. Germline lookup yields CDR1 SGHTA and CDR2 FQGTGA. CDR3: CASSLRPTSGTDTQYF. CDR3 bases: TGTGCCAGCAGCTTAAGGCCGACTAGCGGGACAGATACGCAGTATTTT.